The next 15 T cell receptor beta chains were all read from a single sample in a study of blood T cell repertoires in COVID-19. The assay was immunoSEQ multiplex PCR, and TCRdb's table has in-frame clones only and misses some. The sample lists about 200,000 clones; about 90% were seen once. The source material was peripheral blood. These TCRs come from a man younger than 40 with acute or convalescent COVID-19.

This sequence joins TRBV21-1 and TRBJ1-5. TRBV21-1 is labeled a pseudogene. CDR3 length: 18 amino acids. The CDR3 loop reads CASSGGDTQLYSNQPQHF. DNA for the CDR3: TGTGCCAGCAGCGGGGGGGACACCCAACTCTATAGCAATCAGCCCCAGCATTTT.

V and J are TRBV19 and TRBJ2-3; 9 nucleotides agree with TRBD1. The CDR3 is 13 amino acids. Losses at the gene ends were 8 bases for V and 3 bases for J; bases not matched to a gene: 3. The germline V gene has CDR1 LNHDA and CDR2 SQIVND (reference sequence). DNA for the CDR3: TGTGCCAGTTCTGGACAGGGGACAGATACGCAGTATTTT. Its protein is CASSGQGTDTQYF.

This clone was recorded once. This chain uses TRBV7-6 with TRBJ1-4; the D gene is possibly TRBD1 (6 bases). V was trimmed by 6 bases and J by 3 bases, leaving 14 bases between them. CDR1 is SGHVS, CDR2 FNYEAQ, per germline. The CDR3 sequence is 15 residues long. This CDR3 is CASSKRGGANEKLFF. In DNA, the CDR3 is TGTGCCAGCAGTAAAAGGGGGGGGGCTAATGAAAAACTGTTTTTT.

The chain uses TRBV15 and TRBJ2-4; tentatively, D is TRBD2 (5 bases). CDR3 size: 15 residues. In germline, CDR1 is LNHNV, CDR2 YYDKDF (reference sequence). Trimming removed 5 bases from V and 1 base from J, with 12 bases in between. The CDR3, as DNA: TGTGCCACCAGCGCCGGAGGTCCGGCCAAAAACATTCAGTACTTC. It is translated as CATSAGGPAKNIQYF.

This rearrangement joins TRBV29-1 to TRBJ1-1, with a possible D match to TRBD1 (6 bases). The CDR3 sequence is 12 residues long. The germline V and J ends were trimmed by 7 bases and 4 bases, with 13 bases remaining between them. Germline CDR1 is SQVTM and CDR2 is ANQGSEA. CDR3 protein: CSGGQLGTEAFF. The CDR3 DNA sequence: TGCAGCGGCGGACAGTTAGGCACTGAAGCTTTCTTT.

The V call is TRBV13, the J call TRBJ1-5; D remains unclear. The germline V gene encodes CDR1 PRHDT and CDR2 FYEKMQ (reference sequence). Trimming shortened V by 5 bases and J by 7 bases, and 12 bases separated the two germline ends. This CDR3 spans 13 amino acids. The CDR3 DNA reads as TGTGCCAGCAGCAAAAGACGGGAACAGCCCCAGCATTTT. Amino acid sequence: CASSKRREQPQHF.

Only one count was recorded for this clone. The chain couples TRBV18 to TRBJ2-7, with TRBD2 matching over 9 bases. The CDR3 extends over 15 amino acids. The germline gives CDR1 KGHSH, CDR2 LQKENI. Trimming at V came to 3 bases and at J to 2 bases, leaving 5 bases not matched to a gene. The CDR3 loop reads CASSPSSGTAYEQYF. The CDR3 DNA reads TGTGCCAGCTCACCTTCTAGCGGGACGGCCTACGAGCAGTACTTC.

This chain joins TRBV5-1 and TRBJ1-6; 10 nucleotides match TRBD1. CDR3 length: 17 amino acids. V lost 1 base and J lost 7; bases outside the gene matches: 8. CDR1 is SGHRS, CDR2 YFSETQ, per germline. The CDR3 nucleotides are TGCGCCAGCAGCTTGCCCCTGACAGGGGGCAAGAATTCACCCCTCCACTTT. This sequence encodes CASSLPLTGGKNSPLHF.

This rearrangement joins TRBV28 to TRBJ2-6, with D perhaps TRBD1 (6 bases). The CDR3 runs 16 residues. Germline lookup yields CDR1 MDHEN and CDR2 SYDVKM. The V end was cut by 7 bases, the J end by 2 bases, with 15 bases between. CDR3 sequence reads: CASTPDRTAGANVLTF. The CDR3 DNA reads TGTGCCAGCACCCCAGACCGGACAGCTGGGGCCAACGTCCTGACTTTC.

This clone occurred once. The V call is TRBV6-5, the J call TRBJ2-5, with 11 positions matching TRBD2. The CDR3 loop spans 15 amino acids. V lost 2 bases, J lost 2 bases, and 1 base stayed unmatched. CDR1 and CDR2 (germline): MNHEY, SVGAGI. In DNA form, the CDR3 reads TGTGCCAGCAGTTACCGACTAGCGGGGCAAGAGACCCAGTACTTC. Encoded protein: CASSYRLAGQETQYF.

J is TRBJ1-1 and V is TRBV27; 8 bases align to TRBD1. The germline gives CDR1 MNHEY, CDR2 SMNVEV (reference sequence). The CDR3 runs 18 residues. With 0 bases clipped from V and 1 base from J, the junction kept 10 bases outside the gene matches. CDR3 amino acids: CASSLSSQGAVGNTEAFF. The CDR3 region has the DNA TGTGCCAGCAGTTTATCGTCCCAGGGGGCGGTCGGGAACACTGAAGCTTTCTTT.

The chain uses TRBV18 and TRBJ1-5; D is undetermined. The CDR3 consists of 13 residues. Germline V gene sequence: CDR1 KGHSH, CDR2 LQKENI. The V and J ends lost 3 bases and 3 bases respectively, with 6 bases between them. The CDR3 nucleotides are TGTGCCAGCTCACCCGAGTCCAATCAGCCCCAGCATTTT. Amino acids: CASSPESNQPQHF.

V is TRBV28 and J is TRBJ1-5; a weak D match, TRBD1 (5 bases). The CDR3 contains 14 residues. Trimming left V 7 bases short and J 7 bases short, with 17 bases between. The V gene's germline CDR1 is MDHEN and CDR2 SYDVKM. In nucleotides, the CDR3 is TGTGCCAGCACTAACGGGGGTTCAGGGCAGCCCCAGCATTTT. Its protein is CASTNGGSGQPQHF.

The chain uses TRBV9 and TRBJ2-3; 7 bases line up with TRBD1. Looked up from germline, CDR1 is SGDLS and CDR2 is YYNGEE. The CDR3 contains 16 residues. The V and J ends lost 4 bases and 2 bases, in that order; junction bases with no gene match: 10. CDR3 nucleotides: TGTGCCAGCAGCTCAGAGGACAGGCAACTCACAGATACGCAGTATTTT. Protein sequence: CASSSEDRQLTDTQYF.

J is TRBJ1-1 and V is TRBV2; 10 bases match TRBD1. The CDR3 spans 14 residues. V was pared by 8 bases and J by 8 bases, with 11 bases of the junction left unmatched. Germline CDR1 SNHLY, CDR2 FYNNEI. CDR3 sequence reads: CASGVRTGGTEAFF. The CDR3 DNA sequence: TGTGCCAGCGGAGTTCGGACAGGGGGTACCGAAGCTTTCTTT.